This entry features one T cell receptor beta chain sequence. The antigen remains unidentified. Among CD8+ T cells, naive ones were CD45RO-CCR7+CD27+CD95-. UMI-labeled 5' RACE yielded the TRB cDNA libraries. TCRdb re-called the 5' RACE reads and gives one entry per CDR3 protein, without DNA. The sample's table shows roughly 100,000 distinct CDR3 sequences. The data are from a study of CXCR3-negative and CXCR3-positive naive CD8 T cells. Overall study context: The libraries together contributed 120 million to 150 million TRB reads, each supplying about 1.5 +/- 0.3 million.

Study-wide points: Greater hydrophobicity was found in TRB CDR3s of CXCR3-positive naive cells than of CXCR3-negative naive cells. Whereas both naive subsets had comparably high diversity, memory CD8+ cells had much lower diversity. Naive CXCR3-negative cells resembled naive CXCR3-positive cells in TRBV-TRBJ usage; memory cells differed.

The sequence was collected from a human donor in good health. Some clones in this sample may be carry-over from other donors' samples. Sequencing was done on a sample of naive CXCR3+ CD8+ T cells from blood. The subset here: CD45RO-CCR7+CD27+CD95- naive CD8+ T cells expressing CXCR3 (TNR3+).

CDR3 residues: CASSSPQRGGQEQFF. This sequence joins TRBV27 and TRBJ2-1; TCRdb reports TRBD2, a call that lacks DNA to check it against. CDR3 length equals 15 residues. Germline CDR1 is MNHEY and CDR2 is SMNVEV (reference sequence).